This T cell receptor beta chain comes out of a study of T cell responses to AZD1222 COVID-19 vaccine (dated by TCRdb to the early 2020s). Some background on the complete study: A total of 230 to 250 trial participants underwent TCR sequencing, of whom about 200 had received two doses of AZD1222 and around 25 had received two doses of the MenACWY control vaccine. Trial participants were enrolled by age into subgroups of 18-55, 56-69 and 70-plus years, and approximately 150, 30 and 60 TCR-sequenced participants, respectively, were included in these subgroups.

The CDR3 regions of human TCRbeta chains were subjected to immunosequencing. Concerning the study's data processing: TCRs in the repertoires were compared against a reference library of SARS-CoV-2-specific TCRs that had been generated with the MIRA antigen-specificity platform. Breadth was defined as the fraction of unique TCRs that were SARS-CoV-2-associated, and depth was defined as the fraction of total T cells that were SARS-CoV-2-associated. Using the MIRA data, every spike-specific TCR was mapped to the spike region that the TCR reacted to and assigned to either a CD4 or a CD8 class. Log10-transformed breadth and depth values were compared by one-way ANOVA with Sidak's multiple comparisons tests. The immuneACCESS repertoire file appears here via TCRdb, limited to in-frame rearrangements. These files lack a portion of the clones; in checked studies, under half of the deficit traces to unresolved V genes, and the cause of the others is not known. The DNA was the basis for D and trimming; V, J and clone size are from that table. Recorded for this sample are about 150,000 clones; just over 90% of them occurred a single time. In total, the top ten clones hold approximately 1.3% of the sample.

The paper as a whole reports these results and caveats: No day 14 peak-response samples were available, so repertoires were characterized only after the peak T cell response. Conclusions about previously exposed vaccinees are limited because only a handful of AZD1222 recipients were SARS-CoV-2 seropositive at baseline. Reportedly, almost half of the unique spike-specific TCRs recognized epitopes lying outside the regions that are mutated in the B.1.351 and B.1.1.7 variants. The 56-69-year group was small, and its depth increase did not reach significance, likely because of low power. After two AZD1222 doses, both the breadth and the depth of spike-specific TCRs were significantly higher than at day 0 and than in MenACWY recipients. CD4 TCRs associated with the vaccine covered the entire spike protein, and the dominant responses were in regions 160-218 and 743-854. Participants were mostly white British, with more females than males. The authors suggested clonal diversity may have been underestimated.

The sample's time point label, in plain terms: about 28 days (+/-7) after the second vaccine dose. Because spike-specific TCR depth and breadth did not differ between the two schedules, AZD1222 recipients who got a second dose at roughly 4 weeks were pooled with those who got a second dose at roughly 12 weeks. Vaccinee samples came from UK trials COV001 and COV002, including a single-blind randomized controlled phase 2/3 trial of AZD1222 (ChAdOx1 nCoV-19) in healthy adults. For TCRbeta chain sequencing, PBMC samples from trial participants were taken at day 0 and at day 28 after the second dose. CDR1 and CDR2 are read off the germline V gene (reference sequence) as MNHEY and SMNVEV. Deletion took 2 bases off V and 11 bases off J, with a span of 12 bases between the germline ends. Including the terminal cysteine and phenylalanine, the CDR3 comprises 12 residues. Only the CDR3 portion is preserved as DNA: 36 bases, with reading frame beginning at the first base.

Details on this clone: It has no known antigen specificity. No base quality information exists; no much larger clone differs at one position.

The chain uses TRBV27 and TRBJ1-1, with the D gene too uncertain to name. This specimen consisted of peripheral blood, obtained 28 days after the second AZD1222 dose. This TCR was recovered from an adult who received the AZD1222 COVID-19 vaccine. In nucleotides, the sequence is TGTGCCAGCAGTTTACCCGGTACGGGGGCTTTCTTT. Its product reads: CASSLPGTGAFF.